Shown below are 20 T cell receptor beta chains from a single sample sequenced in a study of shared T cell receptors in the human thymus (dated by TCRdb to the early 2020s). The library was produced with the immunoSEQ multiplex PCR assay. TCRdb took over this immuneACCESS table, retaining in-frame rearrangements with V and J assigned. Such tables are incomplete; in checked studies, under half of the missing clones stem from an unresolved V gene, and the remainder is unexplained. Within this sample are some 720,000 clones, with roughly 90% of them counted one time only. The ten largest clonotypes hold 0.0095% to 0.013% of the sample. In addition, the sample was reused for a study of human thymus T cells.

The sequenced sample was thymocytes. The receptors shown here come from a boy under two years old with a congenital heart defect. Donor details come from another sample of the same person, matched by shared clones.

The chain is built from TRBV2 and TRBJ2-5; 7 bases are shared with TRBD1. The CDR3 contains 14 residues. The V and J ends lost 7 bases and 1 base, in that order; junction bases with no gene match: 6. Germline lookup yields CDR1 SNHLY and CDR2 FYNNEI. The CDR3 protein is CASNLTGLQETQYF. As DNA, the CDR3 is TGTGCCAGCAACCTGACAGGGCTCCAAGAGACCCAGTACTTC.

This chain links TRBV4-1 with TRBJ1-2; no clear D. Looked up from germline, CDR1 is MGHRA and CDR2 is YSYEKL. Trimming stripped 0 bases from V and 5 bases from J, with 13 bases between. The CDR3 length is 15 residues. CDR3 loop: CASSQDRGVGYGYTF. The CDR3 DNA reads TGCGCCAGCAGCCAAGATCGCGGGGTAGGGTATGGCTACACCTTC.

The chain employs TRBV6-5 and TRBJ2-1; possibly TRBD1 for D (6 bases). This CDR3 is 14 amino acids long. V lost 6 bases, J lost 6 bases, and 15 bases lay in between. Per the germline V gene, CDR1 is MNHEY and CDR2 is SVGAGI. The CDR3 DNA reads TGTGCCAGCAGCGCGACAGGACCCGGCAATGAGCAGTTCTTC. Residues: CASSATGPGNEQFF.

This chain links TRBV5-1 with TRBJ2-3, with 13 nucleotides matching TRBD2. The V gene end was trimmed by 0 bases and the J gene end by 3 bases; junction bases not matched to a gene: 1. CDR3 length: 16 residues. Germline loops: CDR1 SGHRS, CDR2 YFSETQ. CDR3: CASSLATSGRTDTQYF. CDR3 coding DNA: TGCGCCAGCAGCTTGGCGACTAGCGGGAGGACAGATACGCAGTATTTT.

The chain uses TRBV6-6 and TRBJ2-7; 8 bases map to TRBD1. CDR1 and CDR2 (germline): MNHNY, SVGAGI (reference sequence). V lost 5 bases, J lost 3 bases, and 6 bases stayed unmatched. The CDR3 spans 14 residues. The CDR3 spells CASSKQGAYYEQYF. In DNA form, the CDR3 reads TGTGCCAGCAGTAAGCAGGGGGCATACTACGAGCAGTACTTC.

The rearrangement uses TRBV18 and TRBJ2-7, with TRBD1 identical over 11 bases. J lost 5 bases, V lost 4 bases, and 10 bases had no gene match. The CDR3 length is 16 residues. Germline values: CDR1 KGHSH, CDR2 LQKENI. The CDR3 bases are TGTGCCAGCTCACAGAGACCGGGACAGGGGGTAAACGAGCAGTACTTC. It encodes CASSQRPGQGVNEQYF.

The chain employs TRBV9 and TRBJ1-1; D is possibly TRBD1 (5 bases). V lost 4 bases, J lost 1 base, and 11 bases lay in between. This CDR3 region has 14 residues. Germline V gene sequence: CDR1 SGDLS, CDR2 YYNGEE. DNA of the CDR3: TGTGCCAGCAGCCCTCCGACAGAGAACACTGAAGCTTTCTTT. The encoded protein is CASSPPTENTEAFF.

The CDR3 spells CASSQGWASGPTSTDTQYF. In nucleotides, the CDR3 is TGCGCCAGCAGCCAAGGTTGGGCTAGCGGGCCTACCAGCACAGATACGCAGTATTTT. The V call is TRBV4-3, the J call TRBJ2-3, with TRBD2 matching 8 bases. V gave up 1 base and J gave up 0 bases; unmatched junction bases: 12. CDR1 is LGHNA, CDR2 YSLEER, per germline. This CDR3 is built from 19 residues.

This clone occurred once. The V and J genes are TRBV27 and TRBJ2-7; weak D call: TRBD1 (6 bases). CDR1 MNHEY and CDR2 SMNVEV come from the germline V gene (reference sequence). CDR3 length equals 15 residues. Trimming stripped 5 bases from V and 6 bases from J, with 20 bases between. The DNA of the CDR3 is TGTGCCAGCAGTCCTCAGGGGATGGCCTTCGGCGAGCAGTACTTC. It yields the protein CASSPQGMAFGEQYF.

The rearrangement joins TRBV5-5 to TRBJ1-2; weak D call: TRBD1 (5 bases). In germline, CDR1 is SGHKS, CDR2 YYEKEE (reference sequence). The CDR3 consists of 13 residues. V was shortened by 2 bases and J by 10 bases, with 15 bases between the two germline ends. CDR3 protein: CASSFPRTPLYTF. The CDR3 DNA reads TGTGCCAGCAGCTTTCCCAGGACACCCCTCTACACCTTC.

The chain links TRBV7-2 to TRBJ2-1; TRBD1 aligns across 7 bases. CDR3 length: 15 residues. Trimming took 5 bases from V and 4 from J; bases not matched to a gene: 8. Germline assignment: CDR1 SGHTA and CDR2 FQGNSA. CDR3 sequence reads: CASSPGGAVYNEQFF. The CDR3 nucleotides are TGTGCCAGCAGCCCAGGGGGTGCGGTATACAATGAGCAGTTCTTC. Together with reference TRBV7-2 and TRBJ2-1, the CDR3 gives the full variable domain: GAGVSQSPSNKVTEKGKDVELRCDPISGHTALYWYRQSLGQGLEFLIYFQGNSAPDKSGLPSDRFSAERTGGSVSTLTIQRTQQEDSAVYLCASSPGGAVYNEQFFGPGTRLTVL.

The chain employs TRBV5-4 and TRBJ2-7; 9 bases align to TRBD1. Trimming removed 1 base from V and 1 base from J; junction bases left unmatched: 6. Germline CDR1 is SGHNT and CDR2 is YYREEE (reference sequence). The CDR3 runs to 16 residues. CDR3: CASSLPGQGPSYEQYF. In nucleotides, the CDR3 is TGTGCCAGCAGCTTGCCGGGACAGGGCCCTTCCTACGAGCAGTACTTC. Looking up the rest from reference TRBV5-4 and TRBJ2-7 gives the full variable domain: ETGVTQSPTHLIKTRGQQVTLRCSSQSGHNTVSWYQQALGQGPQFIFQYYREEENGRGNFPPRFSGLQFPNYSSELNVNALELDDSALYLCASSLPGQGPSYEQYFGPGTRLTVT.

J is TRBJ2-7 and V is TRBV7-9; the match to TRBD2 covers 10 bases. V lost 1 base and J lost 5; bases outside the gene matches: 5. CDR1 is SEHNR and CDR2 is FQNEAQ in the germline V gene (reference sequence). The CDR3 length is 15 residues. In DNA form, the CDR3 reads TGTGCCAGCAGCTTAGGGGCTAGCGGGAGCCACGAGCAGTACTTC. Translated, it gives CASSLGASGSHEQYF. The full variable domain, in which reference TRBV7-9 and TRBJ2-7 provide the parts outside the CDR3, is DTGVSQNPRHKITKRGQNVTFRCDPISEHNRLYWYRQTLGQGPEFLTYFQNEAQLEKSRLLSDRFSAERPKGSFSTLEIQRTEQGDSAMYLCASSLGASGSHEQYFGPGTRLTVT.

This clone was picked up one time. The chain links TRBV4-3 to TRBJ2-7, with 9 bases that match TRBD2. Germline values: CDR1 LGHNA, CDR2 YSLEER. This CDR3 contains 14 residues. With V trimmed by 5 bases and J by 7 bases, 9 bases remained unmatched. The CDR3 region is CASSLAREGREQYF. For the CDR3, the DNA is TGCGCCAGCAGCTTAGCGCGGGAGGGCCGTGAGCAGTACTTC.

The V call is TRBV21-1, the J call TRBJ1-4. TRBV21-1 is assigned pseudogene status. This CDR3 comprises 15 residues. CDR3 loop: CASSPNGGTNEKLFF. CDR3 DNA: TGTGCCAGCAGCCCTAACGGGGGGACTAATGAAAAACTGTTTTTT.

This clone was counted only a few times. CDR3 residues: CASRRGTGEQRESYNEQFF. The CDR3 nucleotides are TGCGCCAGCAGAAGGGGGACAGGGGAACAGCGGGAGTCCTACAATGAGCAGTTCTTC. The V and J genes are TRBV10-2 and TRBJ2-1; 10 bases map to TRBD1. Trimming cost V 6 bases and J 1 base; bases outside gene matches: 15. The CDR3 is made up of 19 amino acids. CDR1 WSHSY and CDR2 SAAADI come from the germline V gene.

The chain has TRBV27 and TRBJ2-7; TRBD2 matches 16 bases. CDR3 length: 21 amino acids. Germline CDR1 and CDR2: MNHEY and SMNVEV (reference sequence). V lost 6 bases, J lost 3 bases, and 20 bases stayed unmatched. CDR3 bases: TGTGCCAGCAGGACAGGGGGCAAGGGACTAGCGGGAGGGAAAACCTTCTACGAGCAGTACTTC. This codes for CASRTGGKGLAGGKTFYEQYF.

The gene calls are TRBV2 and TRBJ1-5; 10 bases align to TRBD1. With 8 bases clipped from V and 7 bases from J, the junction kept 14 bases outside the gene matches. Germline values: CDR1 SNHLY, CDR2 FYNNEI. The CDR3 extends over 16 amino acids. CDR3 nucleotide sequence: TGTGCCAGCTCCGCTCACCGGGACAGGGGAAACCAGCCCCAGCATTTT. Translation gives CASSAHRDRGNQPQHF.

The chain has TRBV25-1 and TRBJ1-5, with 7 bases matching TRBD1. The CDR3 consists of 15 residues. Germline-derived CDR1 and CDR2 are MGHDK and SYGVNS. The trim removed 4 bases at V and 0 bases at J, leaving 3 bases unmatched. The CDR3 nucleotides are TGTGCCAGCAGTGCGACAGGGTATAGCAATCAGCCCCAGCATTTT. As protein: CASSATGYSNQPQHF.

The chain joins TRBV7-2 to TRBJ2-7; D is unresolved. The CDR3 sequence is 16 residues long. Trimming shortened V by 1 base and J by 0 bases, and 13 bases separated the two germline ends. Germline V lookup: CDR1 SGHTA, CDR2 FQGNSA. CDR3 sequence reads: CASSLDPGKDSYEQYF. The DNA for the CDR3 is TGTGCCAGCAGCTTAGATCCAGGAAAGGACTCCTACGAGCAGTACTTC.